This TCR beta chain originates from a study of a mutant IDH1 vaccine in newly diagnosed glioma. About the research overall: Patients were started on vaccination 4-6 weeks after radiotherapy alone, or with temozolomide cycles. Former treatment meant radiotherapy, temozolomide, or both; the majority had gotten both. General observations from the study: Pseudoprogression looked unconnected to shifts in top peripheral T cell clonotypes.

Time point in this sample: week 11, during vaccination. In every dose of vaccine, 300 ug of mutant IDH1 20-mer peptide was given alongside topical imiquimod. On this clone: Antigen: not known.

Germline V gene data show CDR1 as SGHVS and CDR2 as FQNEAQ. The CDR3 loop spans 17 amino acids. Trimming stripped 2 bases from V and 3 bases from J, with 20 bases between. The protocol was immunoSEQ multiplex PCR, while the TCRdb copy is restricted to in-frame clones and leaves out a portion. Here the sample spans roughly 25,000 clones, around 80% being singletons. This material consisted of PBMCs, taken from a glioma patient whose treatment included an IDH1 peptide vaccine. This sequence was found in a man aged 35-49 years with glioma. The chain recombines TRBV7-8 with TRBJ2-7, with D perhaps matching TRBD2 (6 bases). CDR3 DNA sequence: TGTGCCAGCAGCTTAAAGCAGGGTCTGGGGACTGGCTACGAGCAGTACGTC. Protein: CASSLKQGLGTGYEQYV.